The rows below give T cell receptor beta chains drawn from one sample of a study of T cell responses to AZD1222 COVID-19 vaccine. Produced via immunoSEQ multiplex PCR; TCRdb's table is partial and in-frame only. The profile shows some 74,000 clones, nearly 90% of them singletons. The sample here was peripheral blood, taken 28 days after the second AZD1222 dose. Receptors were obtained from an adult who received the AZD1222 COVID-19 vaccine. The conserved cysteine and the conserved F or W are not part of the CDR3 here.

V gene,J gene,CDR3 protein
TRBV6-5,TRBJ2-7,ASRPTYRDHEQY
TRBV7-6,TRBJ1-5,ASSPKPGHLGGQPQH
TRBV5-1,TRBJ1-1,ASSTRQGVTTEAF
TRBV5-6,TRBJ1-4,ASSVTGEDEKLF
TRBV27,TRBJ2-1,ASSFPSGRGTYNEQF
TRBV30,TRBJ1-5,AWSVQQRQPQH
TRBV9,TRBJ1-2,ASSGKEGYGYT
TRBV5-1,TRBJ2-2,ASSRTSGTVGELF
TRBV4-3,TRBJ1-4,ASSPAGGSDEKLF
TRBV30,TRBJ1-4,AWSRTGPAATNEKLF
TRBV6-5,TRBJ1-1,ASSKSGERAF
TRBV19,TRBJ2-7,ASSPLDLGEQY
TRBV6-2/TRBV6-3,TRBJ2-3,ASSTYPTDTQY
TRBV5-6,TRBJ1-1,ASSRTRGGLTNTEAF
TRBV15,TRBJ1-1,ATSRGGADTEAF
TRBV7-9,TRBJ1-6,ASSGTGQGNSPLH
TRBV7-9,TRBJ1-5,ASSLGVRPPQH
TRBV7-3,TRBJ1-6,ASSQGGGWDSPLH
TRBV6-5,TRBJ1-4,ASKTGTANEKLF
TRBV10-3,TRBJ1-1,ASTGNENTEAF
TRBV10-3,TRBJ1-1,AISAGAEGTEAF
TRBV2,TRBJ1-2,ASSAENYGYT
TRBV6-5,TRBJ1-5,ASSYDRGRQPQH
TRBV27,TRBJ2-2,ASSPLTNTGELF
TRBV5-1,TRBJ2-3,ASSLETSSGTDTQY
TRBV5-1,TRBJ2-7,ASTWTPSGEGEQY
TRBV6-5,TRBJ2-1,ASSYQSGATPVEF
TRBV7-8,TRBJ1-4,ASSLAAGGWGEKLF
TRBV19,TRBJ2-3,ASSPRHLHTDTQY
TRBV10-1,TRBJ1-6,ASSRDIINSPLH
TRBV9,TRBJ1-2,ASSVEDGTVYGYT
TRBV6-6,TRBJ1-5,ASSPDRATRSGNQPQH
TRBV3-1/TRBV3-2,TRBJ2-2,ASSQGTGATGELF
TRBV4-2,TRBJ1-6,ASSQFPGQGNSPLH
TRBV19,TRBJ1-4,ASSRGVIVTNEKLF
TRBV7-3,TRBJ1-1,ASSFLGGNTEAF
TRBV9,TRBJ2-2,ASSVVPADTGELF
TRBV11-3,TRBJ2-1,ASSPSGRSSYNEQF
TRBV6-2/TRBV6-3,TRBJ2-7,ASSSRGSGSFYEQY
TRBV27,TRBJ2-2,ASSWRGRTGELF
TRBV19,TRBJ1-6,ASTGTASSYNSPLH
TRBV3-1/TRBV3-2,TRBJ2-5,ASSQYGAGKETQY